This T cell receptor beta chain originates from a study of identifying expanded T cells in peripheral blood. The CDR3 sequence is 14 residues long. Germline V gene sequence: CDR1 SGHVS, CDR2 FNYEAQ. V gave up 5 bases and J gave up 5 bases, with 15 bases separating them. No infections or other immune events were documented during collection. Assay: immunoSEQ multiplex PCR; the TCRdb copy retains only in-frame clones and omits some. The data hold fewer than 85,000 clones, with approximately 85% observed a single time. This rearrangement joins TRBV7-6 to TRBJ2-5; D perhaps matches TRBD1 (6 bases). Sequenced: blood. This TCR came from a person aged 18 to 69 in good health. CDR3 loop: CASSQGTQGETQYF. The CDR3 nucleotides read TGTGCCAGCAGCCAGGGGACCCAGGGGGAGACCCAGTACTTC.